This TCR beta chain was identified during a study of neurological immune-mediated disorders. This clonotype was seen many times. The yield of each sequencing run was over 160 million TCR-beta sequences from 15-18 subjects. TCRdb ran MiXCR on the 5' RACE reads and lists one entry per CDR3 protein. The table shows tens of thousands of distinct CDR3 sequences, with less than 8.5% occurring only once. The CDR3 sequence is 15 residues long. Germline V gene lookup returns CDR1 SGHRS and CDR2 YFSETQ. The V segment lost 4 bases and the J segment 7 bases; nucleotides outside the gene matches: 6. The sequence derives from a woman aged 35 to 49 in good health. The chain joins TRBV5-1 to TRBJ2-1; 12 bases fit TRBD1. Sequenced material: PBMCs. The CDR3 loop reads CASSTPGQGANEQFF. The CDR3 DNA sequence: TGCGCCAGCAGCACACCGGGACAGGGGGCAAATGAGCAGTTCTTC.